This passage covers 12 T cell receptor beta chains from one sample sequenced in a study of T cell clonotyping in hematopoietic cell transplantation. TCRdb keeps only in-frame clones here, not all; method: immunoSEQ multiplex PCR. The data hold about 29,000 clones, with roughly 92% observed a single time. The material sequenced was PBMCs, taken 100 days after allogeneic stem cell transplant. These receptor sequences come from a female patient aged 50 to 65 who had an allogeneic stem cell transplant from a related donor, so the T cells may come from the graft donor. Some clones in this sample may be carry-over from other donors' samples.

The chain uses TRBV5-1 and TRBJ2-5; tentative D call: TRBD2 (6 bases). The CDR3 is 14 amino acids. Germline CDR1 reads SGHRS; CDR2 reads YFSETQ. V dropped 4 bases and J dropped 0 bases, with 10 bases sitting between them. The CDR3 loop reads CASSPGLYQETQYF. CDR3 nucleotide sequence: TGCGCCAGCAGCCCGGGACTGTACCAAGAGACCCAGTACTTC.

The gene calls are TRBV7-2 and TRBJ2-5; D is possibly TRBD1 or TRBD2 (6 bases each). The germline V gene has CDR1 SGHTA and CDR2 FQGNSA. There are 13 residues in the CDR3. Trimming took 5 bases from V and 2 from J, leaving 9 bases between them. In nucleotides, the CDR3 is TGTGCCAGCAGCCGGGGGCTACAAGAGACCCAGTACTTC. Translation gives CASSRGLQETQYF. The entire variable domain, with the rest obtained from reference TRBV7-2 and TRBJ2-5, is as follows: GAGVSQSPSNKVTEKGKDVELRCDPISGHTALYWYRQSLGQGLEFLIYFQGNSAPDKSGLPSDRFSAERTGGSVSTLTIQRTQQEDSAVYLCASSRGLQETQYFGPGTRLLVL.

This chain joins TRBV6-5 and TRBJ1-6; unclear D gene. The V end was cut by 2 bases, the J end by 10 bases, with 12 bases between. The CDR3 runs 14 residues. In germline, CDR1 is MNHEY, CDR2 SVGAGI. The CDR3 nucleotides are TGTGCCAGCAGTTACGCTGGGCCGCACTCACCCCTCCACTTT. It yields the protein CASSYAGPHSPLHF.

The gene calls are TRBV2 and TRBJ2-5, with a tentative D call TRBD2 (5 bases). The CDR3 loop spans 14 amino acids. The germline V gene encodes CDR1 SNHLY and CDR2 FYNNEI. Trimming cost V 6 bases and J 1 base, with 12 bases left between them. CDR3 coding DNA: TGTGCCAGCAGCGACAAGAGGGTCCAAGAGACCCAGTACTTC. Protein sequence: CASSDKRVQETQYF.

The rearrangement uses TRBV27 and TRBJ2-2, with D perhaps TRBD1 (6 bases). Germline V gene sequence: CDR1 MNHEY, CDR2 SMNVEV (reference sequence). V was clipped by 0 bases and J by 7 bases, with 15 bases between them. The CDR3 is made up of 16 amino acids. In nucleotides, the CDR3 is TGTGCCAGCAGTTTATCGAAAGGGGGAGATCACGGGGAGCTGTTTTTT. Encoded protein: CASSLSKGGDHGELFF.

This chain links TRBV15 with TRBJ1-5, with 7 bases identical to TRBD1. There are 14 residues in the CDR3. Losses at the gene ends were 3 bases for V and 4 bases for J; bases not matched to a gene: 3. The V gene's germline CDR1 is LNHNV and CDR2 YYDKDF (reference sequence). CDR3 region: CATSRTGSNQPQHF. The CDR3 coding sequence is TGTGCCACCAGCAGGACAGGGTCGAATCAGCCCCAGCATTTT. Based on the CDR3 plus reference TRBV15 and TRBJ1-5, the full variable domain is DAMVIQNPRYQVTQFGKPVTLSCSQTLNHNVMYWYQQKSSQAPKLLFHYYDKDFNNEADTPDNFQSRRPNTSFCFLDIRSPGLGDTAMYLCATSRTGSNQPQHFGDGTRLSIL.

CDR3 amino acids: CASSLSTGRTEAFF. The CDR3 DNA follows: TGTGCCAGCAGCTTATCTACAGGGCGCACTGAAGCTTTCTTT. This chain uses TRBV7-8 with TRBJ1-1, with D maybe TRBD1 (6 bases). The ends were cut back, 2 bases at V and 4 bases at J, with 11 bases in the middle. Germline values: CDR1 SGHVS, CDR2 FQNEAQ. The CDR3 runs to 14 residues.

V and J are TRBV7-8 and TRBJ1-1; possibly TRBD1 for D (5 bases). This CDR3 has 13 residues. V dropped 8 bases and J dropped 0 bases, with 10 bases sitting between them. Germline lookup yields CDR1 SGHVS and CDR2 FQNEAQ. The CDR3 DNA follows: TGTGCCAGCCGATGGACAATGAACACTGAAGCTTTCTTT. It encodes CASRWTMNTEAFF.

The chain uses TRBV10-3 and TRBJ1-1; D uncertain. Trimming took 0 bases from V and 5 from J, leaving 10 bases between them. Per the germline V gene, CDR1 is ENHRY and CDR2 is SYGVKD. The CDR3 is 14 amino acids. This CDR3 is CAISESVGGTEAFF. The DNA of the CDR3 is TGTGCCATCAGTGAGTCGGTAGGAGGGACTGAAGCTTTCTTT.

V usage is TRBV13 and J usage is TRBJ2-1, with no clear D. The CDR3 consists of 14 residues. Trimming left V 1 base short and J 1 base short, with 5 bases between. From germline, CDR1 is PRHDT and CDR2 FYEKMQ (reference sequence). This CDR3 reads CASSLAASYNEQFF. CDR3 coding DNA: TGTGCCAGCAGCTTAGCGGCGTCCTACAATGAGCAGTTCTTC.

The rearrangement links TRBV7-2 to TRBJ1-6; weak D call: TRBD1 (6 bases). The CDR3 loop spans 16 amino acids. Germline CDR1 and CDR2: SGHTA and FQGNSA. V shed 1 base and J shed 9 bases, with 16 bases lying between them. The chain's CDR3 is CASSLESGARGSPLHF. The CDR3 DNA is TGTGCCAGCAGCTTAGAATCAGGGGCTCGGGGTTCACCCCTCCACTTT.

The rearrangement joins TRBV9 to TRBJ2-7, with a possible D match to TRBD1 (6 bases). Deletions cut 0 bases from V and 4 bases from J, with 11 bases between. From germline, CDR1 is SGDLS and CDR2 YYNGEE. CDR3 length: 14 residues. This CDR3 reads CASSVEGRGYEQYF. The DNA for the CDR3 is TGTGCCAGCAGCGTAGAGGGCAGGGGTTACGAGCAGTACTTC.